This TCR beta chain was captured in a study of blood T cell repertoires in COVID-19. Study at large: The samples span acute and convalescent COVID-19 from the United States, Italy and Spain.

V was pared by 4 bases and J by 9 bases, with 9 bases of the junction left unmatched. CDR3 size: 15 residues. Germline V gives CDR1 SGHRS, CDR2 YFSETQ. Adults between roughly 18 and 95 years of age took part from 24 US areas. Before being deemed recovered, Cohort 3 donors had two negative PCRs, clearance, or symptom resolution. How the authors handled the data: Amplified reference gene primers provided the basis for estimating nucleated cell counts. Assay used: immunoSEQ multiplex PCR; TCRdb lists only in-frame clones, some missing. D and trimming come from the DNA, and the V and J calls and clone size come from that table. The sample has some 250,000 clones; 70% to 85% are singletons.

The TCR sequence derives from a man in his forties who had recovered from COVID-19. This sequence joins TRBV5-1 and TRBJ1-6; 8 positions agree with TRBD1. Sample: PBMCs or T cells enriched from blood (not recorded which). The CDR3 DNA sequence: TGCGCCAGCAGCCCCACGACAGGGGTCGTTTCACCCCTCCACTTT. Amino acid sequence: CASSPTTGVVSPLHF.